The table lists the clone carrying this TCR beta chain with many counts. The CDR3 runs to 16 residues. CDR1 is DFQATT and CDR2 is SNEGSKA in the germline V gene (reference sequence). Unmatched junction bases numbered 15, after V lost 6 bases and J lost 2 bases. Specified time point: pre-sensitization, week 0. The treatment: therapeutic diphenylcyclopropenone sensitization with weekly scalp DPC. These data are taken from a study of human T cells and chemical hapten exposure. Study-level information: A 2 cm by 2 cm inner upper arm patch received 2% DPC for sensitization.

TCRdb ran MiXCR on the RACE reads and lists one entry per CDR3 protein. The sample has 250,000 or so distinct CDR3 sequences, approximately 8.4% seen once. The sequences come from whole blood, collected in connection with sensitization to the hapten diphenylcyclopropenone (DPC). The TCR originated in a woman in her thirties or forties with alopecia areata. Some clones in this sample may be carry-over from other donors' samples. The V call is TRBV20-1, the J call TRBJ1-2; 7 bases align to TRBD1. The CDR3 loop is CSANSPGQNLNYGYTF. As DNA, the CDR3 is TGCAGTGCGAACTCCCCGGGACAGAACTTAAACTATGGCTACACCTTC.